This TCR beta chain appears in the sequencing data of a study of blood T cell repertoires in COVID-19. At the level of the study: T cells, B-cell-depleted T cells, or PBMCs supplied cDNA or gDNA.

The CDR3 covers 13 residues. V was clipped by 3 bases and J by 5 bases, with 10 bases between them. In germline, CDR1 is MDHEN, CDR2 SYDVKM. The protocol was immunoSEQ multiplex PCR, while the TCRdb copy is restricted to in-frame clones and leaves out a portion. The top ten hold 5% to 6% of the sample, which has 75,000 to 95,000 clones, around 79% seen once. The chain uses TRBV28 and TRBJ1-2, with a possible D match to TRBD1 (6 bases). The receptor comes from an elderly woman with active or convalescent COVID-19. Source material: peripheral blood. CDR3 in amino acids: CASSFGTSYGYTF. CDR3 nucleotide sequence: TGTGCCAGCAGTTTTGGGACATCTTATGGCTACACCTTC.